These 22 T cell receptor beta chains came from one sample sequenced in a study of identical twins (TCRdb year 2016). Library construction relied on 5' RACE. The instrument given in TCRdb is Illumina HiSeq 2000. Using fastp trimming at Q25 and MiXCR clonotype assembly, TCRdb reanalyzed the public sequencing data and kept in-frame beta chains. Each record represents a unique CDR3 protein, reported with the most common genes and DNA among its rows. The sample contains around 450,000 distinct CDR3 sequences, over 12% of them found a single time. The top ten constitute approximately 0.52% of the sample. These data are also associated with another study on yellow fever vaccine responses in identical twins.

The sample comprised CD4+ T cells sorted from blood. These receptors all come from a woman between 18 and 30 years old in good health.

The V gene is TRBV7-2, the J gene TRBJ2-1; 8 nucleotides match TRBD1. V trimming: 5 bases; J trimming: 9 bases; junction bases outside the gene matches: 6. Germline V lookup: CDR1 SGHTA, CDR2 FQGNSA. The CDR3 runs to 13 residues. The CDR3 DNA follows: TGTGCCAGCAGCACCCGGGACAGGCCTGAGCAGTTCTTC. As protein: CASSTRDRPEQFF. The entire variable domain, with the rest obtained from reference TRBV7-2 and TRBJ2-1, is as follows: GAGVSQSPSNKVTEKGKDVELRCDPISGHTALYWYRQSLGQGLEFLIYFQGNSAPDKSGLPSDRFSAERTGGSVSTLTIQRTQQEDSAVYLCASSTRDRPEQFFGPGTRLTVL.

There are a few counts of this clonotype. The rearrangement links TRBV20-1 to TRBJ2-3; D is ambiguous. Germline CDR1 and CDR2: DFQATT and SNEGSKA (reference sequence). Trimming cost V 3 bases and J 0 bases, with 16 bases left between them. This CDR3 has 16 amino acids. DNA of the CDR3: TGCAGTGCTAGGCCCCTCCAGCGTTTCAGCACAGATACGCAGTATTTT. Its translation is CSARPLQRFSTDTQYF.

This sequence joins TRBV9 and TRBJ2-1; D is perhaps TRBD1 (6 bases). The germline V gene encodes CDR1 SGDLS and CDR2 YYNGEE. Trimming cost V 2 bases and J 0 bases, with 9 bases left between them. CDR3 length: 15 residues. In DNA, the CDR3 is TGTGCCAGCAGCGTTACAGGGAGCTCCTACAATGAGCAGTTCTTC. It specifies CASSVTGSSYNEQFF.

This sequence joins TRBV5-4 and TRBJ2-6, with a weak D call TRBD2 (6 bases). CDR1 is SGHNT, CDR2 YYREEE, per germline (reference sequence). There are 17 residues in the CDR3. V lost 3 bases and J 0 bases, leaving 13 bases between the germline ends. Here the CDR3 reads CASSWGGKSSGANVLTF. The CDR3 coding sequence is TGTGCCAGCAGCTGGGGAGGCAAGAGCTCTGGGGCCAACGTCCTGACTTTC.

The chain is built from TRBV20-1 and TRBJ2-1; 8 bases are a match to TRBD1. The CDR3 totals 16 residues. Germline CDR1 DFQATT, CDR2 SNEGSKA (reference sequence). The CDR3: CCPRRRTGFGYNEQFF. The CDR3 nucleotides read TGCTGTCCCCGAAGGCGGACAGGGTTCGGGTACAATGAGCAGTTCTTC.

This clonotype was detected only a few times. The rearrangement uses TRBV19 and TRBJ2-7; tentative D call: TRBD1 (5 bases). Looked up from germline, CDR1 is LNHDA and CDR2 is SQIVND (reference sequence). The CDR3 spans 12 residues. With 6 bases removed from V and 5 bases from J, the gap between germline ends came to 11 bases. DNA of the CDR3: TGTGCCAGTAGCCTCCAGGGTGACGAGCAGTACTTC. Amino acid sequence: CASSLQGDEQYF.

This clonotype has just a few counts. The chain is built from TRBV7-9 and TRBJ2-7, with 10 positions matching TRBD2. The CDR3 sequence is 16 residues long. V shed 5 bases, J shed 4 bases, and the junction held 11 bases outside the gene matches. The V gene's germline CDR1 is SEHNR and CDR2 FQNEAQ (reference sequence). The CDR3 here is CASSRTGGLAAYEQYF. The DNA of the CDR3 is TGTGCCAGCAGCCGTACAGGAGGACTAGCGGCTTACGAGCAGTACTTC. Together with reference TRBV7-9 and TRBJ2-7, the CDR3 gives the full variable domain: DTGVSQNPRHKITKRGQNVTFRCDPISEHNRLYWYRQTLGQGPEFLTYFQNEAQLEKSRLLSDRFSAERPKGSFSTLEIQRTEQGDSAMYLCASSRTGGLAAYEQYFGPGTRLTVT.

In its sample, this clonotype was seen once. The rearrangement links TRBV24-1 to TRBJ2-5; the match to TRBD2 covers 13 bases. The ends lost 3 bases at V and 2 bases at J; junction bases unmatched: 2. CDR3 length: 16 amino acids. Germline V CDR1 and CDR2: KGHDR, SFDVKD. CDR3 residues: CATSDVGLAGQETQYF. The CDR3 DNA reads TGTGCCACCAGTGATGTGGGACTAGCGGGACAAGAGACCCAGTACTTC.

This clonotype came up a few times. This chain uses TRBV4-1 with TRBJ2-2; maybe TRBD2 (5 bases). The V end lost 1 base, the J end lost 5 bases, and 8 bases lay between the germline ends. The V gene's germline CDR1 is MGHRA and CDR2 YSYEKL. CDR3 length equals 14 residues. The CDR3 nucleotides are TGCGCCAGCAGCCAAGCCAGCGGTACCGGGGAGCTGTTTTTT. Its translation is CASSQASGTGELFF.

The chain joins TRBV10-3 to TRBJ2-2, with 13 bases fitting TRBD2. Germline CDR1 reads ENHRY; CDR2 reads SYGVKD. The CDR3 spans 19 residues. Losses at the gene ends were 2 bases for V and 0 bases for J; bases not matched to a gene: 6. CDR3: CAISEVLAGGSANTGELFF. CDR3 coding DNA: TGTGCCATCAGTGAGGTACTAGCGGGAGGGTCGGCGAACACCGGGGAGCTGTTTTTT.

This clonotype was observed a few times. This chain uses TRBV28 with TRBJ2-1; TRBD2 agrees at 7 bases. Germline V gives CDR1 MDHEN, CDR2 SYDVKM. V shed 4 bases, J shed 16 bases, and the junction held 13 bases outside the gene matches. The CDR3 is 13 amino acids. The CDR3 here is CASSSRMGGGSFF. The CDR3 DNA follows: TGTGCCAGCAGTTCACGTATGGGGGGGGGGAGTTTCTTC. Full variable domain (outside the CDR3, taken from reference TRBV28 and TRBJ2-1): DVKVTQSSRYLVKRTGEKVFLECVQDMDHENMFWYRQDPGLGLRLIYFSYDVKMKEKGDIPEGYSVSREKKERFSLILESASTNQTSMYLCASSSRMGGGSFFGPGTRLTVL.

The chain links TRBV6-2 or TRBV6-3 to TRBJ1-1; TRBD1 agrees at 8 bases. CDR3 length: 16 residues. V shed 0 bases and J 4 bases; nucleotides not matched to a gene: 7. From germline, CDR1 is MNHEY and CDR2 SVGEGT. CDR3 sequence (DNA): TGTGCCAGCAGTTACTCGGGGGACAGGCCTCCCACTGAAGCTTTCTTT. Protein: CASSYSGDRPPTEAFF.

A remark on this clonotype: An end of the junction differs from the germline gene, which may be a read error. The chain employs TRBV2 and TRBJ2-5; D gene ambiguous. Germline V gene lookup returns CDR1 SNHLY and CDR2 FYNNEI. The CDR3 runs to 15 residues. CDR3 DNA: TGTACCAGCAGTGATAGTCGCAAGGTCCAGGAGACCCAGTACTTC. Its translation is CTSSDSRKVQETQYF.

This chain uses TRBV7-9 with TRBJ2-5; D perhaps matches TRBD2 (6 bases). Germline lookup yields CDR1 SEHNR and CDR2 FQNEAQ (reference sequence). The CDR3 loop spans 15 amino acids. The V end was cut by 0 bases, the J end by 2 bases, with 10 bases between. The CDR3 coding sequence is TGTGCCAGCAGCTTAGCCCCTAGCGTTCAAGAGACCCAGTACTTC. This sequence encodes CASSLAPSVQETQYF.

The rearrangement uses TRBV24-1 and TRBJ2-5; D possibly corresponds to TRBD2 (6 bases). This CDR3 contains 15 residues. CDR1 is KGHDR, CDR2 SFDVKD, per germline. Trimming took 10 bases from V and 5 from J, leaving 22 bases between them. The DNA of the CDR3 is TGTGCCACATCCGAGGGAGCGGGCCTTGTGGAGACCCAGTACTTC. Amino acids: CATSEGAGLVETQYF.

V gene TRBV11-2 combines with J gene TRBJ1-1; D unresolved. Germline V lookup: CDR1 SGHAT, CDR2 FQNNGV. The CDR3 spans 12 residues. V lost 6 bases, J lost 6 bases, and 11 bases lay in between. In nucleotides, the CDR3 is TGTGCCAGCAGACCCTATCTTCCTGAAGCTTTCTTT. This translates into CASRPYLPEAFF.

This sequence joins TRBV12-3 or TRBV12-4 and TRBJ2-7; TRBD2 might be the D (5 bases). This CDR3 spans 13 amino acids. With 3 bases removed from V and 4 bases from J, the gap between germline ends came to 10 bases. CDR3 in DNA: TGTGCCAGCAGTTTGCAGAGGGTTTACGAGCAGTACTTC. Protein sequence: CASSLQRVYEQYF.

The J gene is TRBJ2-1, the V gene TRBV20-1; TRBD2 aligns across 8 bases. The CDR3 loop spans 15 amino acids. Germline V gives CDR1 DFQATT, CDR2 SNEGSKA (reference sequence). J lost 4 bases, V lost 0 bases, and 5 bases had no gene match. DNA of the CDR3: TGCAGTGCTAGAGAAGCAGCGGGGGCTTACAATGAGCAGTTCTTC. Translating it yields CSAREAAGAYNEQFF.

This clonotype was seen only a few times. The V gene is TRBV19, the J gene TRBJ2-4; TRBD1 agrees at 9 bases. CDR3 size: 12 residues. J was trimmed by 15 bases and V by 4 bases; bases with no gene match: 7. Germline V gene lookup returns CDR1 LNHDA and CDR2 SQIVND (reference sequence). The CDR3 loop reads CASSSRDRVLYF. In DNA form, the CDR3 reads TGTGCCAGTAGTAGCCGGGACAGGGTTTTGTACTTC.

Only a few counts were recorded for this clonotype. The CDR3 DNA sequence: TGTGCCAGCAGTTACTCGATAAATGAAAGCACAAAGAGCACAGATACGCAGTATTTT. It translates to CASSYSINESTKSTDTQYF. V and J are TRBV6-2 or TRBV6-3 and TRBJ2-3; D is unresolved. CDR3 size: 19 residues. With 0 bases removed from V and 0 bases from J, the gap between germline ends came to 19 bases. In germline, CDR1 is MNHEY, CDR2 SVGEGT.

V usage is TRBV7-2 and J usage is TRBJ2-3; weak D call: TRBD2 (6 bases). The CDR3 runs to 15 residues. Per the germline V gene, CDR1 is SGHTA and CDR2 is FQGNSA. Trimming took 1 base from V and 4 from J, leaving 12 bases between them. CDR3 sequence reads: CASSLGTTSPDTQYF. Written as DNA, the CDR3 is TGTGCCAGCAGCTTAGGGACTACGTCACCAGATACGCAGTATTTT.

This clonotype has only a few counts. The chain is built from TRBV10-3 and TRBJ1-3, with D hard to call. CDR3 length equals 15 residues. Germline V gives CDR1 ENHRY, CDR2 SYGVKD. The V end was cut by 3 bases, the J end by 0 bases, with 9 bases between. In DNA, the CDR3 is TGTGCCATCAGTGATCCCCGGGTCTCTGGAAACACCATATATTTT. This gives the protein CAISDPRVSGNTIYF.